This TCR beta chain came from a study of blood T cell repertoires in COVID-19 (dated by TCRdb to 2018 to 2020). Study-level background: Samples from collaborators originated in the United States, Italy and Spain and spanned both the acute and convalescent phases of COVID-19. Where available, HLA class I and class II types were taken from metadata supplied by the sample provider and were not determined by assay-based typing. Samples were obtained from the ongoing ImmuneRACE study (first 160 participants) and from some 1,300 subjects provided by 6 global collaborators. Deeply sampled blood TCRbeta repertoires from subjects exposed to, actively infected with, or recovered from COVID-19 were included in the dataset. The material from the prospective study consisted of cDNA or gDNA derived from T cells, B-cell-depleted T cells, or PBMCs. The sample metadata nearly always contained a de-identified subject ID, COVID-19 status, age in years and sex. The repertoires were released in a freely available public database intended as a resource for research on the immune response to SARS-CoV-2. What the research found in general, with its limitations: The quantity of clinical and demographic metadata differed by source and by participant and was supplied without curation.

TCRbeta CDR3 regions were amplified from genomic DNA by means of the immunoSEQ Assay, a bias-controlled multiplex PCR. The study's processing was this. Within the assay, amplification of reference gene primers was used to estimate how many nucleated cells each sample contained. Sequence reads were collapsed and filtered to measure the absolute abundance of every unique TCRbeta CDR3 rearrangement. For each sample, productive Simpson clonality was calculated as the square root of Simpson's diversity index across productive rearrangements. TCRdb's version of the immuneACCESS table is confined to in-frame rearrangements and falls short of the full clone set. An unresolved V gene accounts for under half of the shortfall where checked; the remainder is of unknown origin. The V and J calls and clone size were taken over from that table, and D and trimming were inferred from the DNA. This sample has about 57,000 clones in its table, and around 80% of those were observed once. The ten largest make up under 25% of the sample.

Whole blood was collected in K2EDTA tubes by collaborating institutions according to the institutions' own protocols. Collaborator samples were shipped for TCRbeta analysis as frozen whole blood, isolated PBMCs, or DNA extracted from either sample type. For this clone: Its antigen target is currently unknown. No base-level quality is on record; no much larger clone is a single base apart.

The specimen was peripheral blood. The TCR sequence derives from a woman between 55 and 75 years old with acute or convalescent COVID-19.

For the CDR3, the sequence is CASSRGQIRLWGYTF. At the DNA level, the sequence is TGTGCCAGCAGCCGCGGACAGATTCGTCTATGGGGCTACACCTTC. Here the chain combines TRBV14 and TRBJ1-2, with TRBD1 as a weak D call on 6 bases. V gives up 4 bases and J gives up 8 bases, and the segment between their germline ends measures 20 bases. The CDR3 holds 15 amino acids from the cysteine to the phenylalanine. Only the CDR3 DNA stays, 45 bases, in frame from base 1. CDR1 SGHDN and CDR2 FVKESK are derived from the germline V gene.